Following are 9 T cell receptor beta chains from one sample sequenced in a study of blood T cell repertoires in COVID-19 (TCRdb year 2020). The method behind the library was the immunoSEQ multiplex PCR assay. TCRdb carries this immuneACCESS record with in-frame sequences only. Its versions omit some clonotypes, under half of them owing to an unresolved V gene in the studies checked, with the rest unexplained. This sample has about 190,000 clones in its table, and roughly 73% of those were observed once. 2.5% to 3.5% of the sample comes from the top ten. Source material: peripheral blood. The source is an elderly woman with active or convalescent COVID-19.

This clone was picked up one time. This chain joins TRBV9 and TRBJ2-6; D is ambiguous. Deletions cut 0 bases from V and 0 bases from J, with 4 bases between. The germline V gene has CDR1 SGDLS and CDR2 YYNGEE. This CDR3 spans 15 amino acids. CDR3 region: CASSVAGSGANVLTF. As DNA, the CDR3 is TGTGCCAGCAGCGTAGCCGGCTCTGGGGCCAACGTCCTGACTTTC.

The CDR3 protein is CASSVDQQDNEQFF. The CDR3 DNA reads as TGTGCCAGCAGCGTAGACCAGCAGGACAATGAGCAGTTCTTC. The chain links TRBV9 to TRBJ2-1, with D unresolved. The CDR3 runs 14 residues. The germline gives CDR1 SGDLS, CDR2 YYNGEE. Deletions cut 0 bases from V and 5 bases from J, with 9 bases between.

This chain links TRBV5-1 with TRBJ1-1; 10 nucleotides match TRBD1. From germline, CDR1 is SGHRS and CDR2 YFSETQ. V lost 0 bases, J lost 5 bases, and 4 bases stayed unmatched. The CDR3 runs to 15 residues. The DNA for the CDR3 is TGCGCCAGCAGCTTGGTTTTGGGACAGGGGACTGAAGCTTTCTTT. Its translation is CASSLVLGQGTEAFF. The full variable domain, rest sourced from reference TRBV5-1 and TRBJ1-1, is KAGVTQTPRYLIKTRGQQVTLSCSPISGHRSVSWYQQTPGQGLQFLFEYFSETQRNKGNFPGRFSGRQFSNSRSEMNVSTLELGDSALYLCASSLVLGQGTEAFFGQGTRLTVV.

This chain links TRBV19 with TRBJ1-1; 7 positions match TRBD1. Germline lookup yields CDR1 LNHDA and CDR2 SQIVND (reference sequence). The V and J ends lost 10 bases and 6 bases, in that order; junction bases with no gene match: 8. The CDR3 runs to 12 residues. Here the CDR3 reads CAIGQGGAEAFF. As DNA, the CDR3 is TGTGCCATAGGGCAGGGGGGCGCTGAAGCTTTCTTT.

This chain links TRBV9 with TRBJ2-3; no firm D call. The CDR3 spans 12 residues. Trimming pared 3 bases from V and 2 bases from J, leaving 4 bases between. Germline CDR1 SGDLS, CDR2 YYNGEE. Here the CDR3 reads CASSAYTDTQYF. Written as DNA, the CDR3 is TGTGCCAGCAGCGCCTACACAGATACGCAGTATTTT.

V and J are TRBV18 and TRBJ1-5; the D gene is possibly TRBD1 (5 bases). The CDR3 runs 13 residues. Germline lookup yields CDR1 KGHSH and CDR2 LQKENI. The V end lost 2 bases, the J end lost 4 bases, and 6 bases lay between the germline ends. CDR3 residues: CASSPGANQPQHF. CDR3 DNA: TGTGCCAGCTCACCAGGGGCTAATCAGCCCCAGCATTTT.

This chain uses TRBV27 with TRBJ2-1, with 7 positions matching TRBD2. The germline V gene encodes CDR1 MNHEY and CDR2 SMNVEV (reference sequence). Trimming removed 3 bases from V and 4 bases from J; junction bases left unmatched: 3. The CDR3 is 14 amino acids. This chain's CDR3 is CASSFGLEYNEQFF. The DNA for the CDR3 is TGTGCCAGCAGTTTCGGACTAGAATACAATGAGCAGTTCTTC.

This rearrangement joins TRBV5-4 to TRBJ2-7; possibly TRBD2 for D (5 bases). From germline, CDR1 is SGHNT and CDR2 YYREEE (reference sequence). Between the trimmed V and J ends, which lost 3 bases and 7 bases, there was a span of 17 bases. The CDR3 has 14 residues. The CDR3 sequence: CASSSTPSSGEQYF. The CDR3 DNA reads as TGTGCCAGCAGCTCAACACCTAGCAGTGGGGAGCAGTACTTC.

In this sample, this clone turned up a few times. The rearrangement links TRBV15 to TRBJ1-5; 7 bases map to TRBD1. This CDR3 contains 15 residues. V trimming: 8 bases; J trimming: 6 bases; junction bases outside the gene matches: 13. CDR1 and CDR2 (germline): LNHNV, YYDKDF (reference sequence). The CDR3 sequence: CATAPGLTGSQPQHF. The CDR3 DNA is TGTGCCACCGCGCCCGGCTTGACAGGGTCTCAGCCCCAGCATTTT.